The present TCR beta chain was sequenced within a study of monozygotic twins with inflammatory bowel disease. Notes on the study in general: Healthy co-twins, by inverse Simpson, had higher TCRbeta diversity than their siblings with IBD.

On this clonotype itself: Its specificity is unknown.

TCR libraries each used around 3.5 ug of total RNA. Following a re-call of the 5' RACE reads, TCRdb has one entry per CDR3 protein and lacks DNA. The sample includes approximately 390,000 distinct CDR3 sequences. The germline V gene encodes CDR1 LNHDA and CDR2 SQIVND (reference sequence). The CDR3 is 14 residues long. This TCR came from a human donor with ulcerative colitis or Crohn's disease, or a healthy co-twin of an affected twin (not recorded which). The rearrangement links TRBV19 to TRBJ2-1; TCRdb outputs TRBD1, but without DNA this stays unchecked. Sequencing was carried out using blood. The CDR3 region is CASNGGESPVRQFF.